The rows below give T cell receptor beta chains drawn from one sample of a study of cytomegalovirus exposure and HLA in healthy donors. Profiling relied on immunoSEQ multiplex PCR, and the TCRdb table lists in-frame clones only, not all of them. This table has around 140,000 clones, approximately 94% appearing once. Sequenced material: PBMCs. All receptors derive from a man younger than 30 in good health and CMV-seropositive. CDR3s include the opening cysteine and the closing phenylalanine or tryptophan. The D gene is left open where the match is weak. Expanded clones are given a class, and other clones once, few, many or no size at all.

>TRBJ2-1|NA|TRBV7-3|TRBD2
TGTGCCAGCAGCCCAACGGGGACTAGCGGCTCTCTTCCCTACAATGAGCAGTTCTTC
CASSPTGTSGSLPYNEQFF
>TRBJ2-1|NA|TRBV29-1|NA
TGCAGCGGGGTAGGAGGGAGGCAGGTTGATGAGCAGTTCTTC
CSGVGGRQVDEQFF
>TRBJ1-2|NA|TRBV5-1|NA
TGCGCCAGCAGCTTGGCCAGGGGTAGGGGCTACACCTTC
CASSLARGRGYTF
>TRBJ2-1|once|TRBV7-9|NA
TGTGCCAGCAGCTTGGGTAGCCCTGAGCAGTTCTTC
CASSLGSPEQFF
>TRBJ2-4|NA|TRBV27|TRBD2
TGTGCCAGCAGTTTCTCCGGACGGGGAGGGGCCCGCTTAGCCAAAAACATTCAGTACTTC
CASSFSGRGGARLAKNIQYF
>TRBJ2-5|NA|TRBV29-1|TRBD1
TGCAGCGTTACAACAGGGGGTTTCCAAGAGACCCAGTACTTC
CSVTTGGFQETQYF
>TRBJ2-7|NA|TRBV7-9|TRBD2
TGTGCCAGCAGCCCTCCCTACGCTAGCGGGAGTTACGAGCAGTACTTC
CASSPPYASGSYEQYF
>TRBJ1-3|NA|TRBV6-1|TRBD1
TGTGCCAGCAGGACAGGGGGTCGATCTGGAAACACCATATATTTT
CASRTGGRSGNTIYF
>TRBJ2-1|NA|TRBV7-2|NA
TGTGCCAGCAGCTTAAGTCGGGATTCCTACAATGAGCAGTTCTTC
CASSLSRDSYNEQFF
>TRBJ1-2|NA|TRBV2|TRBD1
TGTGCCAGCAGTGCGGACAGGAGTCTGTCCTATGGCTACACCTTC
CASSADRSLSYGYTF
>TRBJ2-7|NA|TRBV9|NA
TGTGCCAGCAGCGTAGATGCCGGGAGATCCTACGAGCAGTACTTC
CASSVDAGRSYEQYF
>TRBJ2-3|NA|TRBV7-9|TRBD2
TGTGCCAGCAGCTTAAGGCGGGAGGGTGGCACAGATACGCAGTATTTT
CASSLRREGGTDTQYF
>TRBJ2-1|NA|TRBV28|NA
TGTGCCAGCAGCCCGGCAGAGGAGGGCTACAATGAGCAGTTCTTC
CASSPAEEGYNEQFF
>TRBJ2-2|NA|TRBV5-1|NA
TGCGCCAGCAGCTCCGGTAGAAGAAACACCGGGGAGCTGTTTTTT
CASSSGRRNTGELFF
>TRBJ1-5|NA|TRBV18|TRBD1
TGTGCCAGCTCACTGGGACAGGGTATAGGGCAGCCCCAGCATTTT
CASSLGQGIGQPQHF
>TRBJ1-2|NA|TRBV27|TRBD1
TGTGCCAGCAGTTTATGGGGACAGGGTGGCGGCTACACCTTC
CASSLWGQGGGYTF
>TRBJ2-7|NA|TRBV27|TRBD1
TGTGCCAGCAGTTTACGTGGGGGACAGGGTGCCTACGAGCAGTACTTC
CASSLRGGQGAYEQYF
>TRBJ1-5|NA|TRBV19|NA
TGTGCCAGTAAGGGGGATCAGCCCCAGCATTTT
CASKGDQPQHF
>TRBJ1-4|NA|TRBV28|TRBD1
TGTGCCAGCAGTTCGGGACAGGGGAATGAAAAACTGTTTTTT
CASSSGQGNEKLFF
>TRBJ1-1|NA|TRBV5-1|NA
TGCGCCAGCAGCTTGGCTGCGGTCGAGGACACTGAAGCTTTCTTT
CASSLAAVEDTEAFF
>TRBJ1-5|NA|TRBV23-1|NA
TGCGCCAGCAGTCGGCGTCGGGTTAGCAATCAGCCCCAGCATTTT
CASSRRRVSNQPQHF
>TRBJ1-2|NA|TRBV28|NA
TGTGCCAGCACCGTCGAGGGACATGGGGCTTACACCTTC
CASTVEGHGAYTF
>TRBJ2-3|NA|TRBV9|TRBD2
TGTGCCAGCAGCGTAGTTGGCGGGAGGGCCACAGATACGCAGTATTTT
CASSVVGGRATDTQYF
>TRBJ1-2|NA|TRBV19|NA
TGTGCCAGTAGTCACAGGGATTCCAACTATGGCTACACCTTC
CASSHRDSNYGYTF
>TRBJ2-3|NA|TRBV6-1|NA
TGTGCCAGCAGTGAAAGCGGAATTAGCACAGATACGCAGTATTTT
CASSESGISTDTQYF
>TRBJ1-2|NA|TRBV9|TRBD1
TGTGCCAGCAGCCTACGGGACAGGGGTCCGAACTATGGCTACACCTTC
CASSLRDRGPNYGYTF
>TRBJ1-2|NA|TRBV19|TRBD1
TGTGCCAGTAGTACCCCAGGGGGCTACTATGGCTACACCTTC
CASSTPGGYYGYTF
>TRBJ2-7|NA|TRBV28|TRBD2
TGTGCCAGCAGTCCCCAGGGAGCGGGACTGTTTTACGAGCAGTACTTC
CASSPQGAGLFYEQYF